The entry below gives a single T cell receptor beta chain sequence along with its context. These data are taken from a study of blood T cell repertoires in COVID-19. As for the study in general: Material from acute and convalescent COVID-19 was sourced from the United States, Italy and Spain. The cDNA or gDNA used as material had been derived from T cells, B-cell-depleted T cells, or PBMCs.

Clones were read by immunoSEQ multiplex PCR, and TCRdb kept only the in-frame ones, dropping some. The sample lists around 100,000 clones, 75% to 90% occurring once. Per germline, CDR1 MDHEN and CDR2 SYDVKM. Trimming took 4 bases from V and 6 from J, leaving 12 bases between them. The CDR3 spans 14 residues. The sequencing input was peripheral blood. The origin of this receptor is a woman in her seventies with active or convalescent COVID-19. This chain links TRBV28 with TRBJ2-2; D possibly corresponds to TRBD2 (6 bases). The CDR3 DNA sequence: TGTGCCAGCAGTTCCCCGGGGGAGGCCGGGGAGCTGTTTTTT. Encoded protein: CASSSPGEAGELFF.